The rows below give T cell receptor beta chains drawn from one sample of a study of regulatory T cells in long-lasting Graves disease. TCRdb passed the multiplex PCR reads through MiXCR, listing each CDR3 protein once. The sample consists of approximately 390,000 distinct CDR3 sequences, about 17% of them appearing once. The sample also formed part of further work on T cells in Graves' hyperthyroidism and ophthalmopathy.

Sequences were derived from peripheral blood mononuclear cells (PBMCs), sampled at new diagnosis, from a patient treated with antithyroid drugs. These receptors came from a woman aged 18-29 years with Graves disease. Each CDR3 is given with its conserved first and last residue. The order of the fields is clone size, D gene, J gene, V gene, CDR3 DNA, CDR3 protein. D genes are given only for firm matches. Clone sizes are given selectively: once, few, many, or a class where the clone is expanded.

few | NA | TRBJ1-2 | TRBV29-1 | TGCAGCGTTGGAACAGGGCGCTATGGCTACACCTTC | CSVGTGRYGYTF
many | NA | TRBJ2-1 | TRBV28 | TGTGCCAGCAGTTTAGGACTCGTGGGCTACAATGAGCAGTTCTTC | CASSLGLVGYNEQFF
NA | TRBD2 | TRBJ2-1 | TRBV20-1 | TGCAGTGCTAGAGGGGATACTAGCGGGGGGGCCAATGAGCAGTTCTTC | CSARGDTSGGANEQFF
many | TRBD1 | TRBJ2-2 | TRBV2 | TGTGCCAGCAGCGGACAGGGAGAGGCCGGGGAGCTGTTTTTT | CASSGQGEAGELFF
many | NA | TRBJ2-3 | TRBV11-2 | TGTGCCGCCGGACCGGAAGGGGGGGGTACGCAGTATTTT | CAAGPEGGGTQYF
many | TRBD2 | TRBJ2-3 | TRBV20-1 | TGCAGTGCTTCCCCGACTAGCGGGAAAACAGATACGCAGTATTTT | CSASPTSGKTDTQYF
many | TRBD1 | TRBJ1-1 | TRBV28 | TGTGCCGGGGAGGACAGGGGCAACACTGAAGCTTTCTTT | CAGEDRGNTEAFF
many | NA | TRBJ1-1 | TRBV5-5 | TGTGCCAGCAGCTTGGAGGTAACCGGTGGGACTGAAGCTTTCTTT | CASSLEVTGGTEAFF
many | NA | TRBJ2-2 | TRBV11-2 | TGTGCCAGCAGCCAACCGGTTCCGTCGAACACCGGGGAGCTGTTTTTT | CASSQPVPSNTGELFF
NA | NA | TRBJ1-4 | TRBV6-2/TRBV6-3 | TGTGCCAGCAGTTACTCGACCAGGGGAGCAGAAAAACTGTTTTTT | CASSYSTRGAEKLFF
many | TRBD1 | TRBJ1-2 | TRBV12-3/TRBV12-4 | TGTGCCAGCAGTGGGACAGGGCCCTATGGCTACACCTTC | CASSGTGPYGYTF
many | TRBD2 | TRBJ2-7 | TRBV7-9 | TGTGCCAGCAGCTTGACTAGCGGGATCTCCTACGAGCAGTACTTC | CASSLTSGISYEQYF
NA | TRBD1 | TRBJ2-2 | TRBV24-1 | TGTGCCACCAGTGATCCCGGGACAGGGACCGGGGAGCTGTTTTTT | CATSDPGTGTGELFF